One sample yielded the 15 T cell receptor beta chains listed below, sequenced in a study of blood T cells in healthy people across ages. Next came a second PCR, run for roughly 6 to 11 cycles, which used a sample-barcoded 5' primer along with a J-beta primer mix. TCRdb re-called the 5' RACE reads through MiXCR, storing one row per CDR3 protein. The sample shows approximately 770,000 distinct CDR3 sequences, roughly 64% of them seen only once. The sequencing sample was made of blood. These receptors were collected from a man aged 30-40 years in good health.

This chain joins TRBV16 and TRBJ2-7; 7 bases are shared with TRBD1. The CDR3 runs to 17 residues. J lost 0 bases, V lost 4 bases, and 12 bases had no gene match. The germline gives CDR1 KGHSY, CDR2 FQNENV. CDR3 nucleotide sequence: TGTGCCAGCAGCCCAGGGACAGAAATGATCAGCTCCTACGAGCAGTACTTC. Translating gives CASSPGTEMISSYEQYF.

The chain uses TRBV28 and TRBJ1-6; D gene uncertain. The CDR3 has 13 amino acids. Looked up from germline, CDR1 is MDHEN and CDR2 is SYDVKM. V lost 8 bases, J lost 6 bases, and 11 bases lay in between. The CDR3 is CASGGGLNSPLHF. The CDR3, as DNA: TGTGCCAGCGGAGGAGGGCTTAATTCACCCCTCCACTTT.

This clonotype was seen only once. V usage is TRBV7-2 and J usage is TRBJ2-3, with a weak D call TRBD2 (7 bases). The CDR3 contains 16 residues. The germline V and J ends were trimmed by 7 bases and 2 bases, with 19 bases remaining between them. The germline gives CDR1 SGHTA, CDR2 FQGNSA. This CDR3 is CASTSPRGGPTDTQYF. CDR3 nucleotides: TGTGCCAGCACCTCACCGAGGGGGGGGCCCACAGATACGCAGTATTTT.

J is TRBJ2-3 and V is TRBV7-9, with D uncertain. The CDR3 has 15 amino acids. Germline CDR1 SEHNR, CDR2 FQNEAQ (reference sequence). Trimming took off 2 bases at V and 0 bases at J, with 9 bases between the two ends. CDR3 region: CASSLISASTDTQYF. CDR3 DNA sequence: TGTGCCAGCAGCTTAATTTCAGCTAGCACAGATACGCAGTATTTT.

As for this clonotype: A much larger clone lies a single base off, so this may be a read error. The chain has TRBV9 and TRBJ1-1; no clear D. Per the germline V gene, CDR1 is SGDLS and CDR2 is YYNGEE. The CDR3 is 10 residues long. In DNA form, the CDR3 reads TGTACCAGCAGGAGCACGGAAGCTTTCTTT. This sequence encodes CTSRSTEAFF. Full variable domain (remainder filled in from reference TRBV9 and TRBJ1-1): DSGVTQTPKHLITATGQRVTLRCSPRSGDLSVYWYQQSLDQGLQFLIQYYNGEERAKGNILERFSAQQFPDLHSELNLSSLELGDSALYFCTSRSTEAFFGQGTRLTVV.

A few counts support this clonotype. V and J are TRBV11-3 and TRBJ2-1; D perhaps matches TRBD2 (6 bases). Per the germline V gene, CDR1 is SGHNT and CDR2 is YENEEA. The CDR3 is 14 residues long. The V gene lost 0 bases and the J gene lost 7 bases, with 10 bases spanning the gap. The CDR3 DNA reads TGTGCCAGCAGCTTAGAGGGACTCAGAAATGAGCAGTTCTTC. This translates into CASSLEGLRNEQFF.

The CDR3 spells CAISGGEDYGYTF. CDR3 sequence (DNA): TGTGCCATCAGTGGGGGGGAGGACTATGGCTACACCTTC. The chain uses TRBV10-3 and TRBJ1-2; TRBD1 is a possible D gene (5 bases). Germline CDR1 is ENHRY and CDR2 is SYGVKD. The CDR3 has 13 residues. V was pared by 4 bases and J by 3 bases, with 9 bases between.

The rearrangement joins TRBV30 to TRBJ2-5; 11 nucleotides match TRBD2. This CDR3 has 14 amino acids. Germline V lookup: CDR1 GTSNPN, CDR2 SVGIG (reference sequence). Losses at the gene ends were 5 bases for V and 5 bases for J; bases not matched to a gene: 7. In DNA, the CDR3 is TGTGCCTGGGGTAGCGGGGGGGCGGCGGAGACCCAGTACTTC. It translates to CAWGSGGAAETQYF.

V and J are TRBV20-1 and TRBJ1-5; 9 nucleotides line up with TRBD1. J lost 6 bases, V lost 6 bases, and 12 bases had no gene match. Germline CDR1 DFQATT, CDR2 SNEGSKA (reference sequence). The CDR3 is 15 amino acids. The CDR3 region is CSATSGTGTGQPQHF. The DNA of the CDR3 is TGCAGTGCAACATCCGGGACAGGGACGGGTCAGCCCCAGCATTTT.

V and J are TRBV20-1 and TRBJ2-4, with D possibly matching TRBD2 (5 bases). The better agreement between TRBJ2-7 and the DNA end casts doubt on the J call. The CDR3 is 15 residues long. CDR1 is DFQATT, CDR2 SNEGSKA, per germline (reference sequence). The CDR3 DNA follows: TGCAGTGCTAGAGATCTAGCCCCTCCGGGGTACGAGCAGTACTTC. Its translation: CSARDLAPPGYEQYF.

At least ten counts were recorded for this clonotype. The genes are TRBV20-1 and TRBJ1-2; D gene ambiguous. Germline V gene sequence: CDR1 DFQATT, CDR2 SNEGSKA (reference sequence). CDR3 size: 13 residues. Trimming left V 1 base short and J 8 bases short, with 14 bases between. In nucleotides, the CDR3 is TGCAGTGCTAGAGTTGATGGTGATGTGGGCTACACCTTC. Translating gives CSARVDGDVGYTF.

This clonotype was counted a few times. The V gene is TRBV28, the J gene TRBJ2-7, with 7 bases identical to TRBD2. The J call may be mistaken, given a closer DNA end match to TRBJ2-5. Germline CDR1 and CDR2: MDHEN and SYDVKM. The CDR3 is 13 residues long. The CDR3 here is CASSPPQRGTQYF. The CDR3 DNA follows: TGTGCCAGCAGCCCACCCCAGCGGGGGACCCAGTACTTC.

As regards this clonotype: Mismatch with germline at one junction end may stem from a read error. This chain connects TRBV20-1 to TRBJ2-1; the match to TRBD2 covers 10 bases. The CDR3 is 16 amino acids. Germline V gene lookup returns CDR1 DFQATT and CDR2 SNEGSKA (reference sequence). The CDR3 DNA sequence: TGCAGTGCTAGGGCCGGAAATAGCGGGGGGTACAATGAGCAGATCTTC. Protein product: CSARAGNSGGYNEQIF.

V and J are TRBV7-2 and TRBJ2-4; D call uncertain. CDR1 is SGHTA, CDR2 FQGNSA, per germline. The CDR3 is made up of 14 amino acids. V lost 1 base and J lost 10, with 14 bases in between. The chain's CDR3 is CASSLGGSPRIQYF. Here the CDR3 DNA reads TGTGCCAGCAGCTTAGGCGGCTCACCTAGGATTCAGTACTTC.

This clonotype was seen only a few times. This chain uses TRBV7-2 with TRBJ2-4; 10 bases agree with TRBD2. This CDR3 contains 19 residues. The trim removed 1 base at V and 3 bases at J, leaving 12 bases unmatched. CDR1 is SGHTA and CDR2 is FQGNSA in the germline V gene. The CDR3 here is CASSLVGLAGVGGKNIQYF. In DNA, the CDR3 is TGTGCCAGCAGCTTAGTTGGGCTAGCGGGAGTAGGTGGCAAAAACATTCAGTACTTC.